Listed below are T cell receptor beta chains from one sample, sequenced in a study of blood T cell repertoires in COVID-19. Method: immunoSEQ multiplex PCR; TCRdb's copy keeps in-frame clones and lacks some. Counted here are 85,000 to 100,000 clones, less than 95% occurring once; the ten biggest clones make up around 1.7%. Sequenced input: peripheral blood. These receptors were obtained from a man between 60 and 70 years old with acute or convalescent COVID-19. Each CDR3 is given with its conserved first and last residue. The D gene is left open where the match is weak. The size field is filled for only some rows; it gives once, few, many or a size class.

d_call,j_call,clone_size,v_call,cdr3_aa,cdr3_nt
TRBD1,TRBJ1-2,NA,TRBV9,CASRGTGVYGYTF,TGTGCCAGCAGAGGCACAGGGGTCTATGGCTACACCTTC
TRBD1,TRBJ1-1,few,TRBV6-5,CASRGQYNTEAFF,TGTGCCAGCAGGGGACAGTATAACACTGAAGCTTTCTTT
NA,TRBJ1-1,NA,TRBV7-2,CASSLNGVNTEAFF,TGTGCCAGCAGCTTAAACGGGGTGAACACTGAAGCTTTCTTT
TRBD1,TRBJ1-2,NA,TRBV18,CASSPQGIGQGGGYTF,TGTGCCAGCTCACCACAGGGTATAGGACAGGGCGGCGGCTACACCTTC
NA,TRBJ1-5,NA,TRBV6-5,CASSYRHDSSNQPQHF,TGTGCCAGCAGTTACAGGCATGACAGTAGCAATCAGCCCCAGCATTTT
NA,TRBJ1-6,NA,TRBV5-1,CASSLRSLSPLHF,TGCGCCAGCAGCTTGAGAAGCCTCTCACCCCTCCACTTT
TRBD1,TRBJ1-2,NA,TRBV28,CASSQGQGSLDGYTF,TGTGCCAGCAGCCAGGGACAGGGGAGTTTGGATGGCTACACCTTC
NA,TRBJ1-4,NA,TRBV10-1,CASSGGEVGEKLFF,TGCGCCAGCAGTGGAGGGGAGGTCGGTGAAAAACTGTTTTTT
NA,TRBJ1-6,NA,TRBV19,CAGSPRTEYNSPLHF,TGTGCCGGTAGCCCCCGGACAGAGTACAATTCACCCCTCCACTTT
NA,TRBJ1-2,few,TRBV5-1,CASSFWGGPDYGYTF,TGCGCCAGCAGCTTTTGGGGGGGGCCAGACTATGGCTACACCTTC
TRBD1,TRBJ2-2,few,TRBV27,CASSSQTGGDTGELFF,TGTGCCAGCAGTTCTCAGACAGGGGGCGACACCGGGGAGCTGTTTTTT
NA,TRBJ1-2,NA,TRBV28,CASSNPGTLGYGYTF,TGTGCCAGCAGTAATCCAGGGACTCTCGGTTATGGCTACACCTTC
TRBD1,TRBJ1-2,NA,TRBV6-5,CASSYATGVTGGYTF,TGTGCCAGCAGTTACGCGACAGGGGTGACCGGTGGCTACACCTTC
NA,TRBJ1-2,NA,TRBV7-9,CASSLVVTGSNYGYTF,TGTGCCAGCAGCTTAGTGGTCACGGGGAGTAACTATGGCTACACCTTC
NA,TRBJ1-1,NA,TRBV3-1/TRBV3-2,CASSAQTDNTEAFF,TGTGCCAGCAGCGCTCAGACAGACAACACTGAAGCTTTCTTT
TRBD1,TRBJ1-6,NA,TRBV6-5,CASRRDSDTHSPLHF,TGTGCCAGCAGGAGGGACAGTGACACGCATTCACCCCTCCACTTT
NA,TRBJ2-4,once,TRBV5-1,CASRMAQGAKNIQYF,TGCGCCAGCAGGATGGCCCAGGGAGCCAAAAACATTCAGTACTTC
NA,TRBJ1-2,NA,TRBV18,CASSPGVKSNYGYTF,TGTGCCAGCTCACCGGGAGTAAAATCTAACTATGGCTACACCTTC
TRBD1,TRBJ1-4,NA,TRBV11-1,CASEGQGPGKLFF,TGTGCCAGCGAAGGACAGGGGCCCGGAAAACTGTTTTTT
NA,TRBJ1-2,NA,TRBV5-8,CASSLVVFQGYTF,TGTGCCAGCAGCTTGGTGGTCTTTCAGGGCTACACCTTC
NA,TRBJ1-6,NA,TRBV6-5,CAGKASPGVGSPLHF,TGTGCCGGCAAGGCCAGTCCGGGTGTAGGATCACCCCTCCACTTT
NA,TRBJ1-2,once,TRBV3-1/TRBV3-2,CASTPRGAHGYTF,TGTGCCAGCACCCCTCGGGGGGCGCATGGCTACACCTTC
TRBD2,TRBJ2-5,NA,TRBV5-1,CASSLARTSGGRGTQYF,TGCGCCAGCAGCTTGGCGCGGACTAGCGGGGGCAGAGGGACCCAGTACTTC
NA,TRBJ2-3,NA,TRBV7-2,CASSLVAASTDTQYF,TGTGCCAGCAGCTTAGTCGCGGCTAGCACAGATACGCAGTATTTT
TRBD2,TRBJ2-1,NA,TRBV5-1,CASSHAGGSNEQFF,TGCGCCAGCAGCCACGCGGGGGGCTCGAATGAGCAGTTCTTC
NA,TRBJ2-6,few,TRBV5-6,CASSLSYGQSNSGANVLTF,TGTGCCAGCAGCCTATCTTATGGACAGTCCAACTCTGGGGCCAACGTCCTGACTTTC
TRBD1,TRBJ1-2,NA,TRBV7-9,CASSSTGGWGYTF,TGTGCCAGCAGCTCCACAGGGGGCTGGGGCTACACCTTC
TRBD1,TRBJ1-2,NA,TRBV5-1,CASRTGQGRGGYGYTF,TGCGCCAGCAGAACGGGACAGGGTAGAGGCGGCTATGGCTACACCTTC
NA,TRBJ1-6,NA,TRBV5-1,CASSLGQKNSPLHF,TGCGCCAGCAGCTTGGGACAGAAGAATTCACCCCTCCACTTT
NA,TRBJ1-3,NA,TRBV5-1,CASSLAIGSSGNTIYF,TGCGCCAGCAGCTTGGCCATAGGGAGCTCTGGAAACACCATATATTTT
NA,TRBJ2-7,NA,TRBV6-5,CASSYLYEQYF,TGTGCCAGCAGTTACCTCTACGAGCAGTACTTC
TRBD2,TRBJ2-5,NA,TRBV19,CASSISLAGGQETQYF,TGTGCCAGTAGTATTTCCCTAGCGGGGGGGCAAGAGACCCAGTACTTC
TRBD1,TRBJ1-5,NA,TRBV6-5,CASSSGTGNQPQHF,TGTGCCAGCAGCTCCGGGACAGGGAACCAGCCCCAGCATTTT
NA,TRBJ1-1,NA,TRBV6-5,CASSLTVNTEAFF,TGTGCCAGCAGTTTGACAGTGAACACTGAAGCTTTCTTT
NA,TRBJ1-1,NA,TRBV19,CASTEAPNTEAFF,TGTGCCAGTACCGAGGCGCCGAACACTGAAGCTTTCTTT
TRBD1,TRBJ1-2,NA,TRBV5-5,CASSSSSTGGGGYTF,TGTGCCAGCAGCTCTTCTTCCACAGGGGGCGGTGGCTACACCTTC
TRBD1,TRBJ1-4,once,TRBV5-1,CASSSVPPRQGGEKLFF,TGCGCCAGCAGCTCGGTACCGCCGAGACAGGGTGGTGAAAAACTGTTTTTT
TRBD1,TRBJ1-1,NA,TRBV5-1,CASSPGTAYTEAFF,TGCGCCAGCAGCCCGGGGACAGCCTATACTGAAGCTTTCTTT
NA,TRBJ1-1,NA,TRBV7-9,CASSLDGTPVEAFF,TGTGCCAGCAGCTTAGATGGGACACCCGTTGAAGCTTTCTTT
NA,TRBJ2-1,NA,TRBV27,CASSLSQARGGARRSYNEQFF,TGTGCCAGCAGTTTATCTCAGGCGCGTGGGGGCGCTCGAAGATCCTACAATGAGCAGTTCTTC
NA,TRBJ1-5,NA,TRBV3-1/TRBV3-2,CASSPARGFGQPQHF,TGTGCCAGCAGCCCTGCCCGCGGTTTCGGACAGCCCCAGCATTTT
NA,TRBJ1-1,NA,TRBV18,CASSPAIYQGNTEAFF,TGTGCCAGCTCACCAGCAATCTATCAGGGGAACACTGAAGCTTTCTTT
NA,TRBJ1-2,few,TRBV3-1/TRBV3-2,CASSPTSGRYTF,TGTGCCAGCAGCCCAACCTCGGGTCGCTACACCTTC
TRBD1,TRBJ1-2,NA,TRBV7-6,CASSQGQGNYGYTF,TGTGCCAGCAGCCAGGGACAGGGGAACTATGGCTACACCTTC
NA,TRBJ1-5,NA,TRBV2,CASTRQISNQPQHF,TGTGCCAGCACCCGACAAATTAGCAATCAGCCCCAGCATTTT
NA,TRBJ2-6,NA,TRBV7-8,CASSFIFATSGANVLTF,TGTGCCAGCAGCTTTATATTTGCTACCTCTGGGGCCAACGTCCTGACTTTC
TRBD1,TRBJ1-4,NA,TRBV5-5,CASSSAPWGQGFTTNEKLFF,TGTGCCAGCAGCTCCGCCCCCTGGGGACAGGGATTCACAACTAATGAAAAACTGTTTTTT
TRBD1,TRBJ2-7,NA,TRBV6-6,CASGLGTGYEQYF,TGTGCCAGCGGCCTCGGGACAGGATACGAGCAGTACTTC
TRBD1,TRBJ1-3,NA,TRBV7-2,CASSLGEGARSNTIYF,TGTGCCAGCAGCTTAGGTGAGGGGGCAAGAAGCAACACCATATATTTT
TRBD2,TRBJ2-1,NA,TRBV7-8,CASSLGTSVFDEQFF,TGTGCCAGCAGCTTGGGGACTAGCGTTTTCGATGAGCAGTTCTTC
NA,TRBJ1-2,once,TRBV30,CAWSPWETPLSGGYTF,TGTGCCTGGAGCCCCTGGGAGACACCATTATCGGGTGGCTACACCTTC
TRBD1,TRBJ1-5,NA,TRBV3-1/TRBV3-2,CASSQARTGGGQPQHF,TGTGCCAGCAGCCAAGCCCGGACAGGGGGCGGACAGCCCCAGCATTTT
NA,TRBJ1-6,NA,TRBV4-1,CASSQGYSYNSPLHF,TGCGCCAGCAGCCAAGGTTACTCCTATAATTCACCCCTCCACTTT
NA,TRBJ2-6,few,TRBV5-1,CASSLPNSGANVLTF,TGCGCCAGCAGCTTACCTAACTCTGGGGCCAACGTCCTGACTTTC
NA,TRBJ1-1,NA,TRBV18,CASSLQEMNTEAFF,TGTGCCAGCTCATTACAGGAAATGAACACTGAAGCTTTCTTT
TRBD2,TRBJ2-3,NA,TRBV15,CATSSRPTSESTDTQYF,TGTGCCACCAGCTCCCGGCCCACTAGCGAGAGCACAGATACGCAGTATTTT
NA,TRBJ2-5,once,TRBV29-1,CSVEDPRQETQYF,TGCAGCGTTGAAGATCCCCGCCAAGAGACCCAGTACTTC
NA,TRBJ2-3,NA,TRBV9,CASSVGASGTDTQYF,TGTGCCAGCAGCGTAGGGGCTAGCGGCACAGATACGCAGTATTTT
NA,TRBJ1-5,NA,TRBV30,CAWSAFGEGNQPQHF,TGTGCCTGGAGTGCCTTCGGGGAGGGCAATCAGCCCCAGCATTTT